This note documents a single T cell receptor beta chain sequence. Its antigen remains unidentified. Germline-derived CDR1 and CDR2 are SGHRS and YFSETQ. Trimming cost V 4 bases and J 4 bases; bases outside gene matches: 14. This CDR3 contains 18 residues. These data originate in a study of CD8+ T cells in alopecia areata. Points from the study as a whole: Clonality in lesional scalp, especially alopecia totalis/universalis, exceeded that of normal scalp. Throughout tofacitinib, many expanded lesional clones continued to persist in scalp and blood. Researchers reported that TCR sharing among patients proved less clear than in mice, possibly HLA-linked.

Treatment described: oral pan-JAK inhibitor, 5-10 mg twice daily. The investigators collected lesional scalp punch biopsies and peripheral blood from alopecia areata patients. The sequencing template was cDNA reverse transcribed from extracted RNA. The protocol was immunoSEQ multiplex PCR, while the TCRdb copy is restricted to in-frame clones and leaves out a portion. This table holds approximately 210,000 clones, around three fifths found once. V and J are TRBV5-1 and TRBJ2-2; 9 bases are a match to TRBD1. The starting material was CD4+ T cells sorted from blood, obtained at week 24, from a patient treated with tofacitinib. The TCR sequence derives from a human donor with alopecia areata. CDR3 bases: TGCGCCAGCAGCCCAAAACCCACAGGGGGCGCGTTCACCGGGGAGCTGTTTTTT. It yields the protein CASSPKPTGGAFTGELFF.